This T cell receptor beta chain was observed in a study of blood T cell repertoires in COVID-19. Study-wide context: The origin of the acute and convalescent COVID-19 samples was the United States, Italy and Spain.

Clones were read by immunoSEQ multiplex PCR, and TCRdb kept only the in-frame ones, dropping some. The repertoire holds around 190,000 clones, 88% seen once, with roughly 10% in the top ten. The age range of participants was about 18 to 100 years, with residence in around 22 US areas. Participant-given clinical history determined each cohort assignment. Sequenced: PBMCs or T cells enriched from blood (not recorded which). The TCR was taken from a woman between 18 and 29 years old who had recovered from COVID-19.

The CDR3: CASSDSRAGWQYF. The DNA of the CDR3 is TGTGCCAGCAGTGACTCCCGGGCGGGGTGGCAGTACTTC. J is TRBJ2-5 and V is TRBV6-4, with D possibly matching TRBD2 (6 bases). This CDR3 is 13 amino acids long. The V end lost 0 bases, the J end lost 11 bases, and 13 bases lay between the germline ends. Germline V CDR1 and CDR2: MRHNA, SNTAGT.